This T cell receptor (beta chain) came from a study of T cells in localized non-small cell lung cancer. The CDR3 covers 14 residues. After removal of 5 bases from V and 4 bases from J, the junction contained 7 bases not matched to a gene. Germline V gene sequence: CDR1 SGHTA, CDR2 FQGTGA. Profiling relied on immunoSEQ multiplex PCR, and the TCRdb table lists in-frame clones only, not all of them. The top ten clones hold approximately 6.4% of a sample with about 41,000 clones, about 85% of them seen once. Study results and limitations: For the top 100 tumor clones, a median approximately 59 also appeared in adjacent lung. Because sequencing included only one region (of the tumor), heterogeneity remains possible. Higher T cell density in the blood was associated with longer overall survival, whereas higher adjacent-lung clonality associated with shorter survival. Uninvolved adjacent lung had higher T cell clonality than tumor and all other tissues.

There are a few counts of this clone. Its antigen is currently unknown. The sample here was peripheral blood, taken before any cancer treatment. The TCR sequence derives from a woman between 18 and 50 years old with stage III lung adenocarcinoma. V and J are TRBV7-3 and TRBJ1-2; 7 bases match TRBD1. Here the CDR3 DNA reads TGTGCCAGCAGCCCCTCCGGGACAGCCTATGGCTACACCTTC. Residues: CASSPSGTAYGYTF.